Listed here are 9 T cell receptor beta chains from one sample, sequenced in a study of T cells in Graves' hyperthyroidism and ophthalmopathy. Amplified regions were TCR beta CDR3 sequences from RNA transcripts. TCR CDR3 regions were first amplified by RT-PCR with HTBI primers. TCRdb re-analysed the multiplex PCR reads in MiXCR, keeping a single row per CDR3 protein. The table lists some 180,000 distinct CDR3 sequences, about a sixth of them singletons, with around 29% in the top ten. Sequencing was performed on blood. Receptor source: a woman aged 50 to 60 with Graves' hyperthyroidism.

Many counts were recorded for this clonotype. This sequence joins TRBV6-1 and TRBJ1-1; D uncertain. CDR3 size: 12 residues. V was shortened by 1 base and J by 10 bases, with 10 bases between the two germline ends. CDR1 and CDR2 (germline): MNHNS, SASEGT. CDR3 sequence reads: CASSEGLSIAFF. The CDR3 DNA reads TGTGCCAGCAGTGAAGGGCTGTCGATAGCTTTCTTT.

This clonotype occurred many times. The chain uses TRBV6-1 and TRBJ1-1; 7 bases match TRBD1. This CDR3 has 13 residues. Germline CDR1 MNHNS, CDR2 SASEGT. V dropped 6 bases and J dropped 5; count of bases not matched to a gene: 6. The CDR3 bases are TGTGCCAGCAGCAGGGGGGGGTGGACTGAAGCTTTCTTT. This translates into CASSRGGWTEAFF.

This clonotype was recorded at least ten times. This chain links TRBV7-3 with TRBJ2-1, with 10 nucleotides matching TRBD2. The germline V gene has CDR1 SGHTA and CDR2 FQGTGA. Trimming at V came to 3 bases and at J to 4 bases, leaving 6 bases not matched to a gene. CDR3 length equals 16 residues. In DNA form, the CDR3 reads TGTGCCAGCAGCTTGCAGGGGACTAGCGCATACAATGAGCAGTTCTTC. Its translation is CASSLQGTSAYNEQFF.

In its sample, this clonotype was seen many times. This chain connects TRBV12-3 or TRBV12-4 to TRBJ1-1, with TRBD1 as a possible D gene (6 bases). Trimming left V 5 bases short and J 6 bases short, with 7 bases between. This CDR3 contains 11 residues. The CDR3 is CASSPGAEAFF. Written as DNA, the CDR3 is TGTGCCAGCAGTCCAGGGGCTGAAGCTTTCTTT.

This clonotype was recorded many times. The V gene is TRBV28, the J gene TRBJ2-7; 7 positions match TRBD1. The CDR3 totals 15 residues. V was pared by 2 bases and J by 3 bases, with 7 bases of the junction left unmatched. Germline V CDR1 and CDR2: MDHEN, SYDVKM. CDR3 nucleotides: TGTGCCAGCAGTTTAAGTCTGGGACAGTACTACGAGCAGTACTTC. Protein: CASSLSLGQYYEQYF.

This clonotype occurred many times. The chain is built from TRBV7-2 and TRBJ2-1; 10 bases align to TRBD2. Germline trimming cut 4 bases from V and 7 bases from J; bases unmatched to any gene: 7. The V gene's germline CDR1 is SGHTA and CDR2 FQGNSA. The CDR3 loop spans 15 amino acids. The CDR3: CASSSRQRGGNEQFF. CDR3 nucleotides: TGTGCCAGCAGCTCTCGACAGCGGGGGGGAAATGAGCAGTTCTTC.

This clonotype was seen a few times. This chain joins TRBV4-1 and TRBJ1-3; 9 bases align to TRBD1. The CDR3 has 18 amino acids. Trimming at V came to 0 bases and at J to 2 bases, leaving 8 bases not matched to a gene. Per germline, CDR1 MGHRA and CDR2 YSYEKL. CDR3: CASSQDQRRTGAGNTIYF. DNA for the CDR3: TGCGCCAGCAGCCAAGATCAGCGTCGGACAGGGGCTGGAAACACCATATATTTT.

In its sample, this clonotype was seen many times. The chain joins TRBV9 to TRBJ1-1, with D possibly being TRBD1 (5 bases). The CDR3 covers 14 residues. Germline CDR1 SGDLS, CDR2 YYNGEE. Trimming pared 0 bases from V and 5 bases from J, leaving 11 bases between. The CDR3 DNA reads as TGTGCCAGCAGCGTAGAGGAGGGGTATACTGAAGCTTTCTTT. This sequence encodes CASSVEEGYTEAFF.

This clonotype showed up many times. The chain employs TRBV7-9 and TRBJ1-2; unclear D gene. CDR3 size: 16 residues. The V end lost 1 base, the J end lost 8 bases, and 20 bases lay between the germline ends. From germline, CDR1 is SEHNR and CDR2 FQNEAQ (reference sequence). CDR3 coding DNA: TGTGCCAGCAGCTTAGTGGGCAGAGCGGATGATTGGGGCTACACCTTC. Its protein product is CASSLVGRADDWGYTF. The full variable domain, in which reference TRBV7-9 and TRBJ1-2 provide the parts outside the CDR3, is DTGVSQNPRHKITKRGQNVTFRCDPISEHNRLYWYRQTLGQGPEFLTYFQNEAQLEKSRLLSDRFSAERPKGSFSTLEIQRTEQGDSAMYLCASSLVGRADDWGYTFGSGTRLTVV.